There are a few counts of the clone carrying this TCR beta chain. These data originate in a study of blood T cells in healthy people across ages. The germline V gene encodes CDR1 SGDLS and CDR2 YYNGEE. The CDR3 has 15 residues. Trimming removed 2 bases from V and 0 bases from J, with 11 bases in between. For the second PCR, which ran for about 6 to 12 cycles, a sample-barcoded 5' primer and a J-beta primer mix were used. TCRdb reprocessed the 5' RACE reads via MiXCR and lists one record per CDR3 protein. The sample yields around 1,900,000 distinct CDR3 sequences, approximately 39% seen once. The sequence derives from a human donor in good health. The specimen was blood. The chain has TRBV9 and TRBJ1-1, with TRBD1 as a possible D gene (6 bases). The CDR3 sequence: CASSVGGRLNTEAFF. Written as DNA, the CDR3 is TGTGCCAGCAGCGTTGGGGGGCGGCTGAACACTGAAGCTTTCTTT.